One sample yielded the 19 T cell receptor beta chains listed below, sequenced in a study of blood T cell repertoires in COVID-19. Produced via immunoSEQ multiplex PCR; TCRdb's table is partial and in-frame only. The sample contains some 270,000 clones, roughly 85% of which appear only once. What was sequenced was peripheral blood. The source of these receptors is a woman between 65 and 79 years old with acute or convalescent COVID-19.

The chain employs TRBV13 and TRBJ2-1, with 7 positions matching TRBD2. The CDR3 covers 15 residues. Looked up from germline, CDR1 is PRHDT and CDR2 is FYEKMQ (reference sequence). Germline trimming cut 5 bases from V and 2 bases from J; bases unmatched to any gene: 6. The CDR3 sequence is CASSPGGGPYNEQFF. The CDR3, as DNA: TGTGCCAGCAGCCCCGGCGGGGGACCCTACAATGAGCAGTTCTTC. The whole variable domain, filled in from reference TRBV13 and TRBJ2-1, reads AAGVIQSPRHLIKEKRETATLKCYPIPRHDTVYWYQQGPGQDPQFLISFYEKMQSDKGSIPDRFSAQQFSDYHSELNMSSLELGDSALYFCASSPGGGPYNEQFFGPGTRLTVL.

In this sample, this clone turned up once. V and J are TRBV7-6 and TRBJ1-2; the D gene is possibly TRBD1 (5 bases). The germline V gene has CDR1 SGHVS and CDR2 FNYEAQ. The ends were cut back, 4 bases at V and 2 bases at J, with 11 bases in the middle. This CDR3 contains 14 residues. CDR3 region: CASSSGGDNYGYTF. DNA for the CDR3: TGTGCCAGCAGCTCCGGGGGGGACAACTATGGCTACACCTTC.

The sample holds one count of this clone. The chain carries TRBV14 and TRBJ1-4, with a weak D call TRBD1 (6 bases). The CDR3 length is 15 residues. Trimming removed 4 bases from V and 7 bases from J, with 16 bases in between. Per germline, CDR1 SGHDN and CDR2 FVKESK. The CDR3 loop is CASSRGGARSEKLFF. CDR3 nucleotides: TGTGCCAGCAGCCGGGGGGGGGCGCGGAGTGAAAAACTGTTTTTT.

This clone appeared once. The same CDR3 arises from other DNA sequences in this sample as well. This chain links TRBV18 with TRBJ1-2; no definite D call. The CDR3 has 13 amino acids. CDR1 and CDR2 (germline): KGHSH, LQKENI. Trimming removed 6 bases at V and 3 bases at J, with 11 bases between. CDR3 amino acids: CASSPEVDYGYTF. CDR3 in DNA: TGTGCCAGCTCCCCGGAGGTTGACTATGGCTACACCTTC.

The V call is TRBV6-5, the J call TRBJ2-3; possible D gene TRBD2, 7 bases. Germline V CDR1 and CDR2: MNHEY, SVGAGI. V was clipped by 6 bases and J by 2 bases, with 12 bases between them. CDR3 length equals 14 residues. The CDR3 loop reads CASRRGGYTDTQYF. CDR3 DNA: TGTGCCAGCAGGAGGGGGGGGTACACAGATACGCAGTATTTT.

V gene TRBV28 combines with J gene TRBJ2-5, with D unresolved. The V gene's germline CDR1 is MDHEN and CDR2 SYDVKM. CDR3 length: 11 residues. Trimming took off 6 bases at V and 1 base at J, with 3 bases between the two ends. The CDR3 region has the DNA TGTGCCAGCAGCCTCCAAGAGACCCAGTACTTC. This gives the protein CASSLQETQYF.

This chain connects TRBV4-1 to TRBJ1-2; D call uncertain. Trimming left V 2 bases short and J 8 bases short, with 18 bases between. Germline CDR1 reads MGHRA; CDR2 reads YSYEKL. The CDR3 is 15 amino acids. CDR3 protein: CASSQTDILNWGYTF. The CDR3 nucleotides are TGCGCCAGCAGCCAAACAGACATCCTGAATTGGGGCTACACCTTC.

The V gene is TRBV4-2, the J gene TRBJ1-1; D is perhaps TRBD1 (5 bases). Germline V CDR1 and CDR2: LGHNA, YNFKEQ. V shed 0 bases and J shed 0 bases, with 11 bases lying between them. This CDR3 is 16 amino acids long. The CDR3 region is CASSQEAGGMNTEAFF. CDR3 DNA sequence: TGTGCCAGCAGCCAAGAGGCTGGGGGGATGAACACTGAAGCTTTCTTT.

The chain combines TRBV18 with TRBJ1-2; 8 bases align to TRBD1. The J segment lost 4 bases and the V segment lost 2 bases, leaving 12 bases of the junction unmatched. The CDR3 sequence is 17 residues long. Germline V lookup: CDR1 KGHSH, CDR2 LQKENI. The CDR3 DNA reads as TGTGCCAGCTCACCAGGGGACAGGCCTTCAATGGGCTATGGCTACACCTTC. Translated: CASSPGDRPSMGYGYTF.

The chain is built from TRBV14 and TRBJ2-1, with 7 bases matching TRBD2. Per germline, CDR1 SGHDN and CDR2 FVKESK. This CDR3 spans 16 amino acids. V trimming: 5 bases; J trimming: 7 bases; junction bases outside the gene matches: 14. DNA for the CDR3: TGTGCCAGCAGCTTCAAATGGGCTAGCGGAACGAATGAGCAGTTCTTC. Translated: CASSFKWASGTNEQFF.

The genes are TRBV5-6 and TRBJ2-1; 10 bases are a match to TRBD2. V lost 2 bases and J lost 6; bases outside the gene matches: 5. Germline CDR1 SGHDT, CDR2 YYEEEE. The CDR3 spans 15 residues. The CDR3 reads CASSFGLADSNEQFF. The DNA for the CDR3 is TGTGCCAGCAGCTTCGGACTAGCGGATTCCAATGAGCAGTTCTTC.

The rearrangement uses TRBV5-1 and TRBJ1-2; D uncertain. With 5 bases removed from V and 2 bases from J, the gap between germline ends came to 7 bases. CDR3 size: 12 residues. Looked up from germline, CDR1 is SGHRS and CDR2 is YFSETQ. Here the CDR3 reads CASRPENYGYTF. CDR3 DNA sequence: TGCGCCAGCAGACCCGAGAACTATGGCTACACCTTC.

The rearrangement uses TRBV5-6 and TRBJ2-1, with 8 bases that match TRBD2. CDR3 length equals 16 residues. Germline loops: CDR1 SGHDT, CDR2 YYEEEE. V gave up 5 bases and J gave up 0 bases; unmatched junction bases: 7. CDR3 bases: TGTGCCAGCAGTTCGCGGGGGGCGAGCTCCTACAATGAGCAGTTCTTC. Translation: CASSSRGASSYNEQFF.

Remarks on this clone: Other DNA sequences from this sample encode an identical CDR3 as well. CDR3: CASSLAPGNTEAFF. Here the CDR3 DNA reads TGCGCCAGCAGCTTGGCCCCCGGGAATACTGAAGCTTTCTTT. The V call is TRBV5-1, the J call TRBJ1-1; the D is unclear. V gave up 0 bases and J gave up 5 bases, with 11 bases separating them. The CDR3 is 14 amino acids. Germline-derived CDR1 and CDR2 are SGHRS and YFSETQ.

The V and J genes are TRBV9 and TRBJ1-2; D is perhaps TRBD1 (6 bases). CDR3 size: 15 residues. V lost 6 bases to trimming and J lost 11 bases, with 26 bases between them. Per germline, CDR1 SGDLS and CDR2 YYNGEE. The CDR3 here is CASNVETGTIDVYTF. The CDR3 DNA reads TGTGCCAGCAACGTCGAAACCGGGACAATCGATGTGTACACCTTC.

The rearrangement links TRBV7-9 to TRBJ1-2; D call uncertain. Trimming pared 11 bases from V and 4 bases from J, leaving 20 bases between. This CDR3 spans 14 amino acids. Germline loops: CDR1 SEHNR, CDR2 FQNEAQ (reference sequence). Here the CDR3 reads CAGTSTARSYGYTF. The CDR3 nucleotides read TGTGCCGGAACTTCGACGGCGCGGAGCTATGGCTACACCTTC.

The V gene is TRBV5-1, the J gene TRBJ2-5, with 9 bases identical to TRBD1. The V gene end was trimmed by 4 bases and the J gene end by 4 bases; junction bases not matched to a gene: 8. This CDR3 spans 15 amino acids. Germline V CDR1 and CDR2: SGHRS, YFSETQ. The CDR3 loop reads CASSAGQGLAETQYF. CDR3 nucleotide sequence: TGCGCCAGCAGCGCTGGACAGGGGCTCGCAGAGACCCAGTACTTC.

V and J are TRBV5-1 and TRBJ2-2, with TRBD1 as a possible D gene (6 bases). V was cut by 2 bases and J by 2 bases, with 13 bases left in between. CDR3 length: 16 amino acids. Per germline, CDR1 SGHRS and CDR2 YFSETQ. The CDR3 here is CASSFPGTLNTGELFF. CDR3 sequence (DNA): TGCGCCAGCAGCTTCCCCGGGACACTAAACACCGGGGAGCTGTTTTTT.

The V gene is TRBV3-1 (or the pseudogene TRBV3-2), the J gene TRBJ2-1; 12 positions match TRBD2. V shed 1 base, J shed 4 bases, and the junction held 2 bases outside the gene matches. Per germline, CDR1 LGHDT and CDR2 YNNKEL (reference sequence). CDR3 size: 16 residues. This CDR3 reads CASSQAGTSGYNEQFF. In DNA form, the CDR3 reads TGTGCCAGCAGCCAAGCCGGGACTAGCGGGTACAATGAGCAGTTCTTC.